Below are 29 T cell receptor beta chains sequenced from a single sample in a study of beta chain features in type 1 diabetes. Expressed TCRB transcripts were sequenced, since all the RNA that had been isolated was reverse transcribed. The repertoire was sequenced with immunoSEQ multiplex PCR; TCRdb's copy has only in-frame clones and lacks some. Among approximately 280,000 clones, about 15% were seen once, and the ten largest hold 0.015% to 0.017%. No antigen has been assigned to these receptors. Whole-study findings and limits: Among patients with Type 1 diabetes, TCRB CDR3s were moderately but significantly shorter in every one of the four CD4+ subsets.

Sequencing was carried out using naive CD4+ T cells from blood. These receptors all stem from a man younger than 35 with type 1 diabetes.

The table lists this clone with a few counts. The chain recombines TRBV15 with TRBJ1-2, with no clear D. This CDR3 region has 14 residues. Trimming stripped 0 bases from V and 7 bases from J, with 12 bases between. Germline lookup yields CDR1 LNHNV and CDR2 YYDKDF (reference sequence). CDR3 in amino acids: CATSRDPGVGGYTF. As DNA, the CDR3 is TGTGCCACCAGCAGAGATCCCGGGGTGGGTGGCTACACCTTC.

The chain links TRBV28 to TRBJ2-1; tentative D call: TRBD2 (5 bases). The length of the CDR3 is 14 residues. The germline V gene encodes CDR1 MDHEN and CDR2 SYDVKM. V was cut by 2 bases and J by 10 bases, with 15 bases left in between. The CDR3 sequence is CASSLGGGGVEQFF. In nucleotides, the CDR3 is TGTGCCAGCAGTTTAGGAGGAGGTGGGGTCGAGCAGTTCTTC.

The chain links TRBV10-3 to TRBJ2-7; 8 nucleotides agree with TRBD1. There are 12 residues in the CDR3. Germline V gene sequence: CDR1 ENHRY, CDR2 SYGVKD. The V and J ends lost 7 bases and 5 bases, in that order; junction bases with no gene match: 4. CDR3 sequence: CAIMMDRDEQYF. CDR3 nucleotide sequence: TGTGCCATCATGATGGACAGGGACGAGCAGTACTTC.

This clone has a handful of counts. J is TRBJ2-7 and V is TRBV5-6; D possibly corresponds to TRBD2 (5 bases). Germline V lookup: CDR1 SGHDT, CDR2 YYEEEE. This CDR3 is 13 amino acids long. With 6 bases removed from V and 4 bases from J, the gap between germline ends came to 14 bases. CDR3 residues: CASTDLALYEQYF. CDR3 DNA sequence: TGTGCCAGCACGGACTTAGCCCTTTACGAGCAGTACTTC.

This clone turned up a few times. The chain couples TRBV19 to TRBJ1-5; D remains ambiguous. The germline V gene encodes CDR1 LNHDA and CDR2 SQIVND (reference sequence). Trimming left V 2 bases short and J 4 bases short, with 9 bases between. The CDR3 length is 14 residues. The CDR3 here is CASSILSGNQPQHF. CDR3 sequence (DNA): TGTGCCAGTAGTATACTTTCGGGAAATCAGCCCCAGCATTTT.

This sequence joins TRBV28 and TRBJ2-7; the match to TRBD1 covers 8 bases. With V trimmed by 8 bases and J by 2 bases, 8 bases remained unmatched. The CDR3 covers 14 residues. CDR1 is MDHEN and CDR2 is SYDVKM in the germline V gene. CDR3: CASDSMTGAYEQYF. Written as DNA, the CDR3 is TGTGCCAGCGATTCAATGACAGGGGCCTACGAGCAGTACTTC. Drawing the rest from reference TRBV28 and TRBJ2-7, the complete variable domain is DVKVTQSSRYLVKRTGEKVFLECVQDMDHENMFWYRQDPGLGLRLIYFSYDVKMKEKGDIPEGYSVSREKKERFSLILESASTNQTSMYLCASDSMTGAYEQYFGPGTRLTVT.

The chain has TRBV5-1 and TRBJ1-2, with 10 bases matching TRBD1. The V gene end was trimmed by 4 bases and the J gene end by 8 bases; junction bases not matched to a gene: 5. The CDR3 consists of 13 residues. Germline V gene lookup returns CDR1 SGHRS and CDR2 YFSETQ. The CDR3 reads CASSPDRGHGYTF. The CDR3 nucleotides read TGCGCCAGCAGCCCAGACAGGGGGCACGGCTACACCTTC.

In nucleotides, the CDR3 is TGTGCCACAACTAGCCCTTCTAGAGATACGCAGTATTTT. This translates into CATTSPSRDTQYF. The chain carries TRBV6-5 and TRBJ2-3; possible D gene TRBD2, 6 bases. V dropped 10 bases and J dropped 5 bases, with 16 bases sitting between them. CDR3 length equals 13 residues. Germline V CDR1 and CDR2: MNHEY, SVGAGI.

CDR3 protein: CSVEGLAGMGAFF. The CDR3, as DNA: TGCAGCGTCGAGGGACTGGCCGGGATGGGCGCTTTCTTT. This chain uses TRBV29-1 with TRBJ1-1; a possible D gene is TRBD1 (5 bases). Germline loops: CDR1 SQVTM, CDR2 ANQGSEA. The V end was cut by 6 bases, the J end by 11 bases, with 22 bases between. CDR3 length equals 13 residues. The complete variable domain, with remaining parts taken from reference TRBV29-1 and TRBJ1-1, reads SAVISQKPSRDICQRGTSLTIQCQVDSQVTMMFWYRQQPGQSLTLIATANQGSEATYESGFVIDKFPISRPNLTFSTLTVSNMSPEDSSIYLCSVEGLAGMGAFFGQGTRLTVV.

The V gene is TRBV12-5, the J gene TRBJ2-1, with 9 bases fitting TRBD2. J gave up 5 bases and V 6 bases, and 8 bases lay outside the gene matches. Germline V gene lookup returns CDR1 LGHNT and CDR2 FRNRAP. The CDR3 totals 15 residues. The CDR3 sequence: CASGIRTSADNEQFF. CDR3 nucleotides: TGTGCTAGTGGCATTAGGACTAGCGCCGACAATGAGCAGTTCTTC.

CDR3 nucleotides: TGTGCCAGCAGCTTAGTCAACAATTGGTATGGCTACACCTTC. This translates into CASSLVNNWYGYTF. The rearrangement links TRBV7-2 to TRBJ1-2; D unresolved. Germline V gives CDR1 SGHTA, CDR2 FQGNSA. The CDR3 is 14 residues long. V was cut by 1 base and J by 5 bases, with 11 bases left in between.

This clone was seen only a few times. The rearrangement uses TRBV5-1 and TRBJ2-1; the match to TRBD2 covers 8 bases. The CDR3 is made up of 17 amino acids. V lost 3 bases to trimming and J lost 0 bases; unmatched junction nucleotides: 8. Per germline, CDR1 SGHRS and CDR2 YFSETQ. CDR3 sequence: CASSSNSGVSSYNEQFF. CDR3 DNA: TGCGCCAGCAGCTCAAATAGCGGGGTAAGCTCCTACAATGAGCAGTTCTTC.

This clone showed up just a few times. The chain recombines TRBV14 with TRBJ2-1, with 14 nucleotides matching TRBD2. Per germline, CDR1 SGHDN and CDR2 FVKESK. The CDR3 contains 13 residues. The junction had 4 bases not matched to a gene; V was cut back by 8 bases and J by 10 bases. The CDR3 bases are TGTGCCAGCGGGACTAGCGGGAGTGGAGAGCAGTTCTTC. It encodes CASGTSGSGEQFF.

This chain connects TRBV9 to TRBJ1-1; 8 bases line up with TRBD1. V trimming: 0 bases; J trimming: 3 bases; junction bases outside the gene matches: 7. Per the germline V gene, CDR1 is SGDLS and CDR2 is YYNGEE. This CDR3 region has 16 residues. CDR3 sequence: CASSVGQGAGDTEAFF. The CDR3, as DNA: TGTGCCAGCAGCGTAGGCCAGGGGGCAGGAGACACTGAAGCTTTCTTT.

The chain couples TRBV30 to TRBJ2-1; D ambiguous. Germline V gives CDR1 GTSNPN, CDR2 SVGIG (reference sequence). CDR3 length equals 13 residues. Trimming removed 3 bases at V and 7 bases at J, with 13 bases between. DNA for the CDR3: TGTGCCTGGAGCCTAGGCGATCCGAATGAGCAGTTCTTC. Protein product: CAWSLGDPNEQFF.

Here the CDR3 reads CASSLAPTSIGTDTQYF. In DNA, the CDR3 is TGTGCCAGCAGCTTAGCCCCGACTAGCATCGGCACAGATACGCAGTATTTT. The chain uses TRBV7-6 and TRBJ2-3; 7 bases match TRBD2. V trimming: 0 bases; J trimming: 1 base; junction bases outside the gene matches: 7. The CDR3 covers 17 residues. The germline V gene encodes CDR1 SGHVS and CDR2 FNYEAQ.

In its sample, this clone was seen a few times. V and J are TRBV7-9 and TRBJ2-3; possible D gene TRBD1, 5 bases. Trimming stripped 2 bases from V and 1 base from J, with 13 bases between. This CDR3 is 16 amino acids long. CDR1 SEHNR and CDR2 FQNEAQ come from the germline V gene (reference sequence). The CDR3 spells CASSLLTGRGTDTQYF. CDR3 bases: TGTGCCAGCAGCTTACTTACTGGCAGGGGCACAGATACGCAGTATTTT. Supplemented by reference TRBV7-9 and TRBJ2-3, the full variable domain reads DTGVSQNPRHKITKRGQNVTFRCDPISEHNRLYWYRQTLGQGPEFLTYFQNEAQLEKSRLLSDRFSAERPKGSFSTLEIQRTEQGDSAMYLCASSLLTGRGTDTQYFGPGTRLTVL.

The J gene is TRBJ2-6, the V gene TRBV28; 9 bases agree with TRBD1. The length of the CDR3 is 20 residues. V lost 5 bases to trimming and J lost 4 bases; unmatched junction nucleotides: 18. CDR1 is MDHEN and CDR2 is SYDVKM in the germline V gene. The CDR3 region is CASSPPGVTGGGSGANVLTF. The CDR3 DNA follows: TGTGCCAGCAGTCCGCCCGGTGTGACAGGGGGAGGCTCCGGGGCCAACGTCCTGACTTTC.

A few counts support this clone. The CDR3 protein is CASSRQTGELFF. The CDR3 DNA sequence: TGTGCCAGCAGTCGCCAGACCGGGGAGCTGTTTTTT. This chain joins TRBV27 and TRBJ2-2; D not certain. Trimming took off 5 bases at V and 5 bases at J, with 6 bases between the two ends. CDR3 length: 12 residues. Germline loops: CDR1 MNHEY, CDR2 SMNVEV (reference sequence).

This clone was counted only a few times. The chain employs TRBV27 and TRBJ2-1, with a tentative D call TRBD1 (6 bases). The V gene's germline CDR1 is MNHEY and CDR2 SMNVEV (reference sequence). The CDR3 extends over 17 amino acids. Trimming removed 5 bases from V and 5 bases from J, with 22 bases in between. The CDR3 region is CASSPRIGQSRDNEQFF. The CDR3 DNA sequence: TGTGCCAGCAGTCCCCGGATAGGACAGTCGAGGGACAATGAGCAGTTCTTC.

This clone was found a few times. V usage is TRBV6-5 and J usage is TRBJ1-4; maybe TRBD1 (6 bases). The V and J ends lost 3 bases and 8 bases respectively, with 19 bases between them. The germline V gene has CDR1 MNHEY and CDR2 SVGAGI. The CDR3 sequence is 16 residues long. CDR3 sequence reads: CASSYLVLGAREKLFF. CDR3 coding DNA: TGTGCCAGCAGTTATCTCGTGTTGGGGGCTCGAGAAAAACTGTTTTTT.

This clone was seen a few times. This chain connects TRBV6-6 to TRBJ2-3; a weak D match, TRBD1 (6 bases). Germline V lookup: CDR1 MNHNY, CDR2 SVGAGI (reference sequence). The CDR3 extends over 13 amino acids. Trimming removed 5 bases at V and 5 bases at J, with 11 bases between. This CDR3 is CASSGTGKDTQYF. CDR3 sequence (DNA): TGTGCCAGCAGTGGAACAGGGAAAGATACGCAGTATTTT.

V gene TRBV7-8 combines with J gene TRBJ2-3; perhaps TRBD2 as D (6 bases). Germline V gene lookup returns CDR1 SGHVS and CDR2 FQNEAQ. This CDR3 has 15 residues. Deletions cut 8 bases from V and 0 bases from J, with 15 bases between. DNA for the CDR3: TGTGCCAGCCGCCGGCTAGCGAGTAGCACAGATACGCAGTATTTT. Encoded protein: CASRRLASSTDTQYF. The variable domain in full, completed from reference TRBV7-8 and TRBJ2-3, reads GAGVSQSPRYKVAKRGQDVALRCDPISGHVSLFWYQQALGQGPEFLTYFQNEAQLDKSGLPSDRFFAERPEGSVSTLKIQRTQQEDSAVYLCASRRLASSTDTQYFGPGTRLTVL.

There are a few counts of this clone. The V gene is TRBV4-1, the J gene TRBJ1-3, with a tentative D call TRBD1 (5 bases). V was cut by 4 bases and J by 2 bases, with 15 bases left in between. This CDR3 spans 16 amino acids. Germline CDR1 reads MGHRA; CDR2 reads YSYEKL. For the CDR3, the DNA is TGCGCCAGCAGCCCGGAACAGGTACCCCCTGGAAACACCATATATTTT. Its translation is CASSPEQVPPGNTIYF.

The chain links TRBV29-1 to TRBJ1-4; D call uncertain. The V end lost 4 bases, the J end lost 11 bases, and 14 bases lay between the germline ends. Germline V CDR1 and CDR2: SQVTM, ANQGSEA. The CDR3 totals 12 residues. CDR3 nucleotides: TGCAGCGTTGGAAATCCGCTGGAGAAACTGTTTTTT. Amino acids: CSVGNPLEKLFF. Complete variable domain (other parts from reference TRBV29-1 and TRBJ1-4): SAVISQKPSRDICQRGTSLTIQCQVDSQVTMMFWYRQQPGQSLTLIATANQGSEATYESGFVIDKFPISRPNLTFSTLTVSNMSPEDSSIYLCSVGNPLEKLFFGSGTQLSVL.

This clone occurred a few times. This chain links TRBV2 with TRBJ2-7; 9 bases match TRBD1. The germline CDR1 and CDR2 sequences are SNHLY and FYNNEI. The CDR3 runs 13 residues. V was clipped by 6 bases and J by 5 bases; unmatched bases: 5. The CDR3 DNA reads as TGTGCCAGCAGAACAGGGGGCCCGGACGAGCAGTACTTC. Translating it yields CASRTGGPDEQYF.

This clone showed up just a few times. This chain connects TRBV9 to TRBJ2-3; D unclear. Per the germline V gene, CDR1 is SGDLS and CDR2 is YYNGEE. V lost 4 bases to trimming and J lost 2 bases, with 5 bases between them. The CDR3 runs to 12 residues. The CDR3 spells CASSTTTDTQYF. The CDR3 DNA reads TGTGCCAGCAGCACAACCACAGATACGCAGTATTTT.

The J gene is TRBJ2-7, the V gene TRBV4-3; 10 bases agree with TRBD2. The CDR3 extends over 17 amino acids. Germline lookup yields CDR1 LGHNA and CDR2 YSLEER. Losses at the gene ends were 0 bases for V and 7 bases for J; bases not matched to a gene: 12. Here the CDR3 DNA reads TGCGCCAGCAGCCAAGACCCGACTCTAGCGGGGGCATATGAGCAGTACTTC. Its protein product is CASSQDPTLAGAYEQYF.

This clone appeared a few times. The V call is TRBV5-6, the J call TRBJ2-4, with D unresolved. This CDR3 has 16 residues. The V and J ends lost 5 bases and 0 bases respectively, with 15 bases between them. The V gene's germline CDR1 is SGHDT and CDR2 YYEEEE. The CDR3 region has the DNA TGTGCCAGCAGATCGAGATGGTCTTTAGCCAAAAACATTCAGTACTTC. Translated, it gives CASRSRWSLAKNIQYF.